This TCR beta chain originates from a study of cytomegalovirus exposure and HLA in healthy donors. PCR used 60 Vbeta primers and 13 Jbeta primers. Some clones are missing from TCRdb's copy, which holds only in-frame ones; the method was immunoSEQ multiplex PCR. The data contain 200,000 to 250,000 clones, roughly 80% of them singletons. CDR1 is MDHEN and CDR2 is SYDVKM in the germline V gene. V lost 5 bases and J lost 4, with 8 bases in between. The CDR3 contains 12 residues. Sequenced sample: PBMCs. The chain uses TRBV28 and TRBJ1-1, with D unclear. The receptor's source is a man younger than 45 in good health and CMV-seronegative. The CDR3 sequence: CASSLESTEAFF. CDR3 sequence (DNA): TGTGCCAGCAGTCTAGAGAGCACTGAAGCTTTCTTT.